This note documents a single T cell receptor beta chain sequence. The identical CDR3 is also encoded by other nucleotide sequences in the sample. This record comes from a study of T cells after posttransplantation cyclophosphamide. Using immunoSEQ multiplex PCR, the repertoire was profiled, and TCRdb retains in-frame clones only, with some absent. The sample shows about 52,000 clones, around 83% of them seen only once. After removal of 4 bases from V and 2 bases from J, the junction contained 3 bases not matched to a gene. This CDR3 comprises 15 residues. Per the germline V gene, CDR1 is SGHRS and CDR2 is YFSETQ.

The sequencing input was PBMCs. This chain joins TRBV5-1 and TRBJ2-7; the match to TRBD2 covers 13 bases. This TCR was sampled from a man younger than 40 with a blood cancer, CMV-positive, and with a related stem cell donor. The CDR3, as DNA: TGCGCCAGCAGCCCCGGGACTAGCGGGACCTACGAGCAGTACTTC. Its protein product is CASSPGTSGTYEQYF.